These 19 T cell receptor beta chains came from one sample sequenced in a study of graft-versus-host responses after intestinal transplantation. Antigens of these TCRs are unknown. Clones were sequenced by immunoSEQ multiplex PCR, and TCRdb holds only the in-frame ones, with some missing. The sample has over 65,000 clones, about 91% seen once. The sample consisted of unstimulated CD8+ T cells sorted from spleen or lymph node cells, taken before transplant. The receptor source for this set is a human donor who was the organ donor for an intestinal transplant.

The rearrangement links TRBV5-1 to TRBJ1-1; D uncertain. CDR3 length: 15 residues. V shed 1 base and J shed 8 bases, with 18 bases lying between them. Germline CDR1 reads SGHRS; CDR2 reads YFSETQ. The CDR3: CASSLTRVSNLEAFF. CDR3 coding DNA: TGCGCCAGCAGCTTGACCCGGGTCAGCAATCTAGAAGCTTTCTTT.

The chain recombines TRBV19 with TRBJ1-6, with D possibly being TRBD1 (5 bases). Germline CDR1 and CDR2: LNHDA and SQIVND (reference sequence). V shed 3 bases and J shed 7 bases, with 13 bases lying between them. This CDR3 spans 15 amino acids. The CDR3 spells CASSIRVAGNSPLHF. CDR3 DNA: TGTGCCAGTAGTATCAGGGTTGCGGGCAATTCACCCCTCCACTTT. Full variable domain (rest looked up from reference TRBV19 and TRBJ1-6): DGGITQSPKYLFRKEGQNVTLSCEQNLNHDAMYWYRQDPGQGLRLIYYSQIVNDFQKGDIAEGYSVSREKKESFPLTVTSAQKNPTAFYLCASSIRVAGNSPLHFGNGTRLTVT.

The V call is TRBV19, the J call TRBJ1-5; D unclear. V lost 7 bases to trimming and J lost 9 bases, with 19 bases between them. Germline CDR1 and CDR2: LNHDA and SQIVND (reference sequence). The CDR3 contains 14 residues. The CDR3 DNA is TGTGCCAGTAAACCGGGTACGGACCACGGGCCCCAGCATTTT. Translating it yields CASKPGTDHGPQHF.

This clone came up once. The chain recombines TRBV11-2 with TRBJ2-7; maybe TRBD2 (6 bases). The V gene's germline CDR1 is SGHAT and CDR2 FQNNGV. Between the trimmed V and J ends, which lost 5 bases and 6 bases, there was a span of 29 bases. This CDR3 has 18 residues. This CDR3 reads CASSPVHRRDAEECEQYF. CDR3 nucleotides: TGTGCCAGCAGCCCAGTGCACAGGAGGGACGCCGAGGAGTGCGAGCAGTACTTC.

V usage is TRBV7-6 and J usage is TRBJ2-2; 10 bases match TRBD2. V shed 6 bases, J shed 7 bases, and the junction held 5 bases outside the gene matches. CDR3 length: 14 residues. The germline CDR1 and CDR2 sequences are SGHVS and FNYEAQ. The CDR3 spells CASRASGGGGELFF. CDR3 nucleotides: TGTGCCAGCAGAGCTAGCGGGGGCGGCGGGGAGCTGTTTTTT.

The chain has TRBV29-1 and TRBJ1-1, with a weak D call TRBD1 (5 bases). Between the trimmed V and J ends, which lost 6 bases and 6 bases, there was a span of 14 bases. There are 12 residues in the CDR3. CDR1 and CDR2 from the germline V gene are SQVTM and ANQGSEA. CDR3 DNA: TGCAGCGTAAGAACAGGTCCCCCTGAAGCTTTCTTT. Protein sequence: CSVRTGPPEAFF.

CDR3: CASSQDRTTYEQYF. CDR3 DNA: TGTGCCAGCAGCCAAGATAGGACAACTTACGAGCAGTACTTC. The chain couples TRBV14 to TRBJ2-7; the D gene is possibly TRBD1 (5 bases). This CDR3 comprises 14 residues. CDR1 SGHDN and CDR2 FVKESK come from the germline V gene. V was clipped by 0 bases and J by 4 bases, with 10 bases between them.

The rearrangement links TRBV6-6 to TRBJ1-2; weak D call: TRBD1 (5 bases). Per the germline V gene, CDR1 is MNHNY and CDR2 is SVGAGI (reference sequence). The V gene lost 4 bases and the J gene lost 4 bases, with 19 bases spanning the gap. The CDR3 totals 16 residues. The CDR3 sequence is CASSFHGALPIYGYTF. The CDR3 DNA is TGTGCCAGCAGTTTTCATGGGGCCTTGCCCATCTATGGCTACACCTTC.

J is TRBJ2-7 and V is TRBV11-2, with a weak D call TRBD1 (5 bases). The CDR3 length is 13 residues. CDR1 SGHAT and CDR2 FQNNGV come from the germline V gene. Deletions cut 5 bases from V and 3 bases from J, with 11 bases between. In nucleotides, the CDR3 is TGTGCCAGCAGCCAAGAAGACAGCTACGAGCAGTACTTC. Translated, it gives CASSQEDSYEQYF.

The V and J genes are TRBV20-1 and TRBJ2-7, with a weak D call TRBD2 (5 bases). Germline V CDR1 and CDR2: DFQATT, SNEGSKA (reference sequence). With 6 bases removed from V and 8 bases from J, the gap between germline ends came to 14 bases. The length of the CDR3 is 11 residues. CDR3: CSAPNWEKQYF. In DNA, the CDR3 is TGCAGTGCCCCCAACTGGGAGAAGCAGTACTTC.

The chain employs TRBV30 and TRBJ1-1; D is uncertain. There are 14 residues in the CDR3. V lost 0 bases, J lost 3 bases, and 11 bases lay in between. Germline V CDR1 and CDR2: GTSNPN, SVGIG (reference sequence). This CDR3 reads CAWSVGGEDTEAFF. Written as DNA, the CDR3 is TGTGCCTGGAGTGTAGGAGGTGAGGACACTGAAGCTTTCTTT.

J is TRBJ2-5 and V is TRBV7-6; tentatively, D is TRBD1 (5 bases). The DNA matches TRBJ2-7 better at its end, which makes the J call doubtful. The CDR3 totals 13 residues. Germline values: CDR1 SGHVS, CDR2 FNYEAQ. The CDR3 DNA sequence: TGTGCCAGCAGCCTAGACAGCTCCTACGAGCAGTACTTC. Translating gives CASSLDSSYEQYF.

V and J are TRBV11-2 and TRBJ2-5, with D possibly matching TRBD1 (6 bases). The J call may be faulty, since TRBJ2-7 better matches the DNA end. CDR1 and CDR2 (germline): SGHAT, FQNNGV. The CDR3 runs 14 residues. The DNA for the CDR3 is TGTGCCAGCAGCGTTCGAGGGGGAACCTACGAGCAGTACTTC. Translation gives CASSVRGGTYEQYF.

The chain couples TRBV4-1 to TRBJ1-4; the match to TRBD1 covers 8 bases. The CDR3 consists of 15 residues. Trimming removed 4 bases from V and 6 bases from J; junction bases left unmatched: 7. CDR1 is MGHRA and CDR2 is YSYEKL in the germline V gene. The CDR3 bases are TGCGCCAGCAGCCCAATGACAGGGGAACATGAAAAACTGTTTTTT. This codes for CASSPMTGEHEKLFF.

This chain uses TRBV4-1 with TRBJ2-5; 7 nucleotides line up with TRBD1. Germline lookup yields CDR1 MGHRA and CDR2 YSYEKL. The length of the CDR3 is 16 residues. Trimming removed 3 bases from V and 5 bases from J; junction bases left unmatched: 12. This CDR3 is CASSHSDRASGETQYF. The CDR3 DNA reads TGCGCCAGCAGCCATTCCGACAGGGCCTCCGGGGAGACCCAGTACTTC.

The chain uses TRBV6-1 and TRBJ1-2, with D possibly TRBD1 on 6 matching bases. Trimming shortened V by 6 bases and J by 7 bases, and 21 bases separated the two germline ends. Germline CDR1 reads MNHNS; CDR2 reads SASEGT. This CDR3 contains 15 residues. DNA for the CDR3: TGTGCCAGCAGCCCAGGACAGTCTGCTTTGGGTGGCTACACCTTC. Amino acids: CASSPGQSALGGYTF.

About this clone: The sample contains more than one DNA sequence encoding this CDR3. The V gene is TRBV5-4, the J gene TRBJ1-1, with D unresolved. This CDR3 is built from 11 residues. Germline V lookup: CDR1 SGHNT, CDR2 YYREEE (reference sequence). Deletions cut 4 bases from V and 2 bases from J, with 3 bases between. CDR3 nucleotide sequence: TGTGCCAGCAGCCTTAACACTGAAGCTTTCTTT. It translates to CASSLNTEAFF.

The V and J genes are TRBV19 and TRBJ2-1, with D unclear. The V gene's germline CDR1 is LNHDA and CDR2 SQIVND (reference sequence). The CDR3 has 16 residues. Trimming shortened V by 5 bases and J by 2 bases, and 16 bases separated the two germline ends. As DNA, the CDR3 is TGTGCCAGTAGTTCCCGTGACCCGGTCCCCTACAATGAGCAGTTCTTC. This sequence encodes CASSSRDPVPYNEQFF.

V and J are TRBV9 and TRBJ1-4; TRBD1 matches at 8 bases. This CDR3 has 17 amino acids. The V gene end was trimmed by 3 bases and the J gene end by 4 bases; junction bases not matched to a gene: 11. Germline V CDR1 and CDR2: SGDLS, YYNGEE. Here the CDR3 reads CASSALTGAIDNEKLFF. CDR3 bases: TGTGCCAGCAGCGCCCTGACAGGGGCGATCGATAATGAAAAACTGTTTTTT. Drawing the rest from reference TRBV9 and TRBJ1-4, the complete variable domain is DSGVTQTPKHLITATGQRVTLRCSPRSGDLSVYWYQQSLDQGLQFLIQYYNGEERAKGNILERFSAQQFPDLHSELNLSSLELGDSALYFCASSALTGAIDNEKLFFGSGTQLSVL.